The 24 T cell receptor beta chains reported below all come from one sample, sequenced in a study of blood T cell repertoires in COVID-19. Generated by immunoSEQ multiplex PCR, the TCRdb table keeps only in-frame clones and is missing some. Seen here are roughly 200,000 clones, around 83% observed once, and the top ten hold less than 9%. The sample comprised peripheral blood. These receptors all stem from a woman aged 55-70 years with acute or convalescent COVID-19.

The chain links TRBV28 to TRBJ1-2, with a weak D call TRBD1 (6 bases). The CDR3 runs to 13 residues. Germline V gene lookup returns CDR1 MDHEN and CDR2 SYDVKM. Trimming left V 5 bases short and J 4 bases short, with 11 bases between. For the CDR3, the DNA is TGTGCCAGCAGTACGACAGGAAGCTATGGCTACACCTTC. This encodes CASSTTGSYGYTF.

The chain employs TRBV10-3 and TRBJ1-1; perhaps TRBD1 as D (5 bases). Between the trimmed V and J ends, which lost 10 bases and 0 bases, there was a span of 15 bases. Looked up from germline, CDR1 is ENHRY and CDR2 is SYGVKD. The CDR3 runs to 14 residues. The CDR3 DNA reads TGTGCCACCCAGGACAAAACGATGAACACTGAAGCTTTCTTT. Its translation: CATQDKTMNTEAFF.

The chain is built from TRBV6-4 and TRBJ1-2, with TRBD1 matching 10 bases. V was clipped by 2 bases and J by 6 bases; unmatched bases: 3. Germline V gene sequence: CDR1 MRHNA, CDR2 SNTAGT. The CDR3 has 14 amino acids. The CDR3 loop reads CASSDLDRGHGYTF. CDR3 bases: TGTGCCAGCAGTGACCTCGACAGGGGGCATGGCTACACCTTC.

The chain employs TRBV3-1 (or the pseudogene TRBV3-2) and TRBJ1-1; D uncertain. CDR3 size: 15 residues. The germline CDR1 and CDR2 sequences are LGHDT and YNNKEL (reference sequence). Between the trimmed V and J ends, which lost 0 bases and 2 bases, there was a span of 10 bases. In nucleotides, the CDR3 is TGTGCCAGCAGCCAAGAAGCCGTCTCCAACACTGAAGCTTTCTTT. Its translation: CASSQEAVSNTEAFF.

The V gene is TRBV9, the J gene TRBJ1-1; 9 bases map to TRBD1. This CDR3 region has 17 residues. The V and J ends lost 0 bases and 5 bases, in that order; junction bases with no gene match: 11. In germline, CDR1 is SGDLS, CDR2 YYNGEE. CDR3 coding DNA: TGTGCCAGCAGCGTAGATAACAGGGGGCGAGGTAAGACTGAAGCTTTCTTT. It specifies CASSVDNRGRGKTEAFF.

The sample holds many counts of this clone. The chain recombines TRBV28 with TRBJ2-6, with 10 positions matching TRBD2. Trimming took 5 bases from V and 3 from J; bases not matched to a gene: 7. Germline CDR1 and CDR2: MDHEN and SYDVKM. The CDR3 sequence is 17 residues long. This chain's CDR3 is CASSPSGRAFGANVLTF. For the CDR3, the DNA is TGTGCCAGCAGTCCAAGCGGGAGGGCCTTTGGGGCCAACGTCCTGACTTTC. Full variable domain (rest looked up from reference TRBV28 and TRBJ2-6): DVKVTQSSRYLVKRTGEKVFLECVQDMDHENMFWYRQDPGLGLRLIYFSYDVKMKEKGDIPEGYSVSREKKERFSLILESASTNQTSMYLCASSPSGRAFGANVLTFGAGSRLTVL.

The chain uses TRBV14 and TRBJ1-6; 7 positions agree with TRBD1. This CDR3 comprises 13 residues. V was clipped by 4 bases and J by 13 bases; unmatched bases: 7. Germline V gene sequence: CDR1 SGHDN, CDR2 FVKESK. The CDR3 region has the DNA TGTGCCAGCAGCCCGGGGACAGCCAGTCCCCTCCACTTT. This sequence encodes CASSPGTASPLHF. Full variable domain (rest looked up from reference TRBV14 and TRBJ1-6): EAGVTQFPSHSVIEKGQTVTLRCDPISGHDNLYWYRRVMGKEIKFLLHFVKESKQDESGMPNNRFLAERTGGTYSTLKVQPAELEDSGVYFCASSPGTASPLHFGNGTRLTVT.

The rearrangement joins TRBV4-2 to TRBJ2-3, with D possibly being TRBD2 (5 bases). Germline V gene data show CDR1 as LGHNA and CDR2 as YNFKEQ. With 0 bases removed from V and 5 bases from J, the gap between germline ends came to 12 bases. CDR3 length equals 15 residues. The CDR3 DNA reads TGTGCCAGCAGCCAAGAAGTGGGAGTCAGAGATACGCAGTATTTT. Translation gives CASSQEVGVRDTQYF.

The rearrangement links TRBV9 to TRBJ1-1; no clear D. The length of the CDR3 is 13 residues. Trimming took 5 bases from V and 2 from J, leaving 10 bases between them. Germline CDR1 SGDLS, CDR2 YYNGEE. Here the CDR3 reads CASSTQVNTEAFF. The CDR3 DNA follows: TGTGCCAGCAGTACTCAGGTTAACACTGAAGCTTTCTTT. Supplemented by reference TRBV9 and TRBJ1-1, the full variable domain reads DSGVTQTPKHLITATGQRVTLRCSPRSGDLSVYWYQQSLDQGLQFLIQYYNGEERAKGNILERFSAQQFPDLHSELNLSSLELGDSALYFCASSTQVNTEAFFGQGTRLTVV.

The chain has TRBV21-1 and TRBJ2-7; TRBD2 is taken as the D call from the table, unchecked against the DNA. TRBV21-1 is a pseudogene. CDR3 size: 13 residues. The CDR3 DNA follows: TGTGCCAGCAGCAAGGAACTAGCGGTAGAGCAGTACGTC. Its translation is CASSKELAVEQYV.

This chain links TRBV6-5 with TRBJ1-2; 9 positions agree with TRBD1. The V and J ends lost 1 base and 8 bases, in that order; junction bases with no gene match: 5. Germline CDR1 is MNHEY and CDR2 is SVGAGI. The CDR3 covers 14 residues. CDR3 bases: TGTGCCAGCAGTTACTTACAGGGGGCAGGAGGCTACACCTTC. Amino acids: CASSYLQGAGGYTF.

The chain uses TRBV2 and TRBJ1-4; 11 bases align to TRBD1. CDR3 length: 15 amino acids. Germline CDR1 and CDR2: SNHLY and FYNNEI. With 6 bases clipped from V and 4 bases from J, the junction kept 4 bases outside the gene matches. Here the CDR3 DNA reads TGTGCCAGCAGGGTTGGGACAGGGGGTAATGAAAAACTGTTTTTT. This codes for CASRVGTGGNEKLFF. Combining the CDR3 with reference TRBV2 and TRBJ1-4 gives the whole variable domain EPEVTQTPSHQVTQMGQEVILRCVPISNHLYFYWYRQILGQKVEFLVSFYNNEISEKSEIFDDQFSVERPDGSNFTLKIRSTKLEDSAMYFCASRVGTGGNEKLFFGSGTQLSVL.

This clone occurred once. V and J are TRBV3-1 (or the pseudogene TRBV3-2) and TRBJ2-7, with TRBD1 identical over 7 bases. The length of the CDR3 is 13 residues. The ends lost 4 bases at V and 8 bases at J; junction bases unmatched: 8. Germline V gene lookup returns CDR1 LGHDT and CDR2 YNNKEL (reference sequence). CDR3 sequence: CASSRRQGAKQYV. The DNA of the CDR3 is TGTGCCAGCAGCCGCCGACAGGGAGCGAAGCAGTACGTC.

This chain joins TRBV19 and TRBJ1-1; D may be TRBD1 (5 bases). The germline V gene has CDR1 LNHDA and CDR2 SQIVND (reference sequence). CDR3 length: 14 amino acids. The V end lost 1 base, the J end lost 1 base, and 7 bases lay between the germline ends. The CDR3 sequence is CASSIGQTNTEAFF. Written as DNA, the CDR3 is TGTGCCAGTAGTATAGGACAGACGAACACTGAAGCTTTCTTT.

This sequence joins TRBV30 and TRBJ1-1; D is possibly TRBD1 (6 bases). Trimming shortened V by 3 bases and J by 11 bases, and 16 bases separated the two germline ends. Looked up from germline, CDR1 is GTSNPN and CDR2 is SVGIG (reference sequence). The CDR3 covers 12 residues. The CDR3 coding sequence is TGTGCCTGGAGGGGAACAGGGCTTGGGGCTTTCTTT. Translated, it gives CAWRGTGLGAFF.

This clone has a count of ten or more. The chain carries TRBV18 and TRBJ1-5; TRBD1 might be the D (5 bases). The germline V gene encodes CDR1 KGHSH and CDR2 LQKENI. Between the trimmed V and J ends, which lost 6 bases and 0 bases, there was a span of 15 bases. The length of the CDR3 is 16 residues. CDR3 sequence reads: CASSPTRGTSNQPQHF. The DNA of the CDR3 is TGTGCCAGCTCCCCGACCCGGGGGACTAGCAATCAGCCCCAGCATTTT.

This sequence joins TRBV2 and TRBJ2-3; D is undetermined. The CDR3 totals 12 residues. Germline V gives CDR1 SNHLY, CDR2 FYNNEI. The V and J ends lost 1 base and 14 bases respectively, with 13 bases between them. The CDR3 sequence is CASSEGWAPPYF. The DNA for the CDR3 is TGTGCCAGCAGTGAAGGGTGGGCCCCTCCGTATTTT.

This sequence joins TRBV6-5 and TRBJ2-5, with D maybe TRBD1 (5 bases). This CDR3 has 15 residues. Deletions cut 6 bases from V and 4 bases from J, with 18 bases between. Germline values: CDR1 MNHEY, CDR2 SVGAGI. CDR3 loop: CASSLYVGRLETQYF. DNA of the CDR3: TGTGCCAGCAGCCTGTATGTGGGGCGGTTAGAGACCCAGTACTTC.

Here the CDR3 DNA reads TGTGCCTGGAGTGTCTACGGGATCTACAATGAGCAGTTCTTC. Protein sequence: CAWSVYGIYNEQFF. The J gene is TRBJ2-1, the V gene TRBV30; a weak D match, TRBD2 (5 bases). Germline V gene lookup returns CDR1 GTSNPN and CDR2 SVGIG (reference sequence). This CDR3 region has 14 residues. The V end lost 0 bases, the J end lost 3 bases, and 9 bases lay between the germline ends.

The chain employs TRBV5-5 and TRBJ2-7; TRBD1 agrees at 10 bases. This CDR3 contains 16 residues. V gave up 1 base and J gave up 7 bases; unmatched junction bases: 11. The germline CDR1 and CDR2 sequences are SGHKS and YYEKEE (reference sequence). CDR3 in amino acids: CASSLFRGQGIREQYF. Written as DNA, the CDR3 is TGTGCCAGCAGCTTGTTCCGGGGACAGGGGATAAGGGAGCAGTACTTC. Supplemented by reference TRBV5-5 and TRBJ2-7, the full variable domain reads DAGVTQSPTHLIKTRGQQVTLRCSPISGHKSVSWYQQVLGQGPQFIFQYYEKEERGRGNFPDRFSARQFPNYSSELNVNALLLGDSALYLCASSLFRGQGIREQYFGPGTRLTVT.

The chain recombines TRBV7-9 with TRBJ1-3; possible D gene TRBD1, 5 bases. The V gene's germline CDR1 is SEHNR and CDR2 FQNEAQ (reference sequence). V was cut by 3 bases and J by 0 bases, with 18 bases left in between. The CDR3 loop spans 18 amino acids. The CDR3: CASSLGRGGSLSGNTIYF. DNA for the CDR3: TGTGCCAGCAGCTTGGGCCGCGGGGGATCCCTCTCTGGAAACACCATATATTTT.

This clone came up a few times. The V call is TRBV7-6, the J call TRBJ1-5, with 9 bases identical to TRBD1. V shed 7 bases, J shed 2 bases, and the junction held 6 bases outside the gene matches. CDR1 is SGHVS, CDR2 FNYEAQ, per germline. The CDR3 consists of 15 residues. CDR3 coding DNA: TGTGCCAGCATCCCGAGGGACAGGGGCAATCAGCCCCAGCATTTT. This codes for CASIPRDRGNQPQHF.

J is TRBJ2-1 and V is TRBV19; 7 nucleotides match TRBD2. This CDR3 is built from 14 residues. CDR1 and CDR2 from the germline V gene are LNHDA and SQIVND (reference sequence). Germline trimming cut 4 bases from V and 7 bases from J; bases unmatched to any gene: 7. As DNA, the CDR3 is TGTGCCAGTAGTAGCGGGAGCTCGCTTAATGAGCAGTTCTTC. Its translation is CASSSGSSLNEQFF.

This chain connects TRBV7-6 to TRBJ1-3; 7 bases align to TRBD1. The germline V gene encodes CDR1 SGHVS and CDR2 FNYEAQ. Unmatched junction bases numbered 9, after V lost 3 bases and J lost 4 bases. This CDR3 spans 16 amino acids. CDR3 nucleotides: TGTGCCAGCAGCTTGGGACAGCCGGTGTTCGGAAACACCATATATTTT. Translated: CASSLGQPVFGNTIYF.